These T cell receptor beta chains were read from a single sample in a study of Tregs in tolerant kidney transplant recipients. TCRdb keeps only in-frame clones here, not all; method: immunoSEQ multiplex PCR. The data show 85,000 to 100,000 clones, with approximately 93% seen just once and 0.46% held by the top ten. The source material was CD4+ T cells from blood, sampled before the transplant. These receptors were collected from a human donor who received a combined kidney and bone marrow transplant. Both conserved end residues are part of each CDR3. The D gene is left open where the match is weak. Size values are once, few and many counts, or a class for expanded clones, and some rows have none.

TRBD2,few,TRBV2,TRBJ2-5,TGTGCCAGCAGCGGGACTAGCTTTGAGACCCAGTACTTC,CASSGTSFETQYF
TRBD1,NA,TRBV4-3,TRBJ2-5,TGCGCCACCACACCCGGGACAGGTGGTGGAGAGACCCAGTACTTC,CATTPGTGGGETQYF
TRBD2,NA,TRBV11-2,TRBJ2-5,TGTGCCAGCAGCTTCGGCAGGCGGGGGGAGACCCAGTACTTC,CASSFGRRGETQYF
TRBD1,NA,TRBV7-9,TRBJ1-6,TGTGCCAGCGGGGGACAGATCTCCAATTCACCCCTCCACTTT,CASGGQISNSPLHF
TRBD1,NA,TRBV11-3,TRBJ2-7,TGTGCCAGCAGGGGACAGATAACCTACGAGCAGTACTTC,CASRGQITYEQYF
TRBD1,NA,TRBV4-3,TRBJ2-3,TGCGCCAGCAGCCAAGCAGGGACAGGGCTCTATACGCAGTATTTT,CASSQAGTGLYTQYF
TRBD1,NA,TRBV19,TRBJ2-7,TGTGCCAGTAGCTCCGACCGGGACAGGGGCTACGAGCAGTACTTC,CASSSDRDRGYEQYF
TRBD1,NA,TRBV11-3,TRBJ2-7,TGTGCCAGCAGCCGCGCAGGGGGCCTCACCTACGAGCAGTACTTC,CASSRAGGLTYEQYF
TRBD1,NA,TRBV7-3,TRBJ2-5,TGTGCCAGCAGCCATGGGACAGAAGAGACCCAGTACTTC,CASSHGTEETQYF
NA,NA,TRBV7-9,TRBJ1-2,TGTGCCAGCAGCCCAAGTGCAGACTACACCTTC,CASSPSADYTF
NA,NA,TRBV14,TRBJ2-1,TGTGCCAGCAGCCTGAATCTAAAAGACAATGAGCAGTTCTTC,CASSLNLKDNEQFF
NA,NA,TRBV4-2,TRBJ2-1,TGTGCCAGCAGCCGGGAGTTAGACAATGAGCAGTTCTTC,CASSRELDNEQFF
NA,NA,TRBV6-5,TRBJ2-5,TGTGCCAGCAGTTACTGGTCGGGGGAGACCCAGTACTTC,CASSYWSGETQYF
TRBD1,NA,TRBV5-4,TRBJ1-2,TGTGCCAGCAGCGCGGGACAGATGACATTTAACTATGGCTACACCTTC,CASSAGQMTFNYGYTF
TRBD1,NA,TRBV7-6,TRBJ1-5,TGTGCCAGCAGCCTAACAGGGGGTCTTGAGCAGCCCCAGCATTTT,CASSLTGGLEQPQHF
NA,once,TRBV4-3,TRBJ1-2,TGCGCCAGCAGCCTGGGACTGGGACGGGCCTCCTATGGCTACACCTTC,CASSLGLGRASYGYTF
TRBD2,NA,TRBV9,TRBJ2-7,TGTGCCAGCAGCCCTGGGCTAGGGTCAGCGGGGGGGCCCCCCTACGAGCAGTACTTC,CASSPGLGSAGGPPYEQYF
TRBD1,once,TRBV5-1,TRBJ1-4,TGCGCCAGCAGCTTCGACAGGGGGCGCAAAGAAAAACTGTTTTTT,CASSFDRGRKEKLFF
TRBD1,NA,TRBV4-2,TRBJ1-2,TGTGCCAGCAGCCAGACAGGGGGCTCGAGCTATGGCTACACCTTC,CASSQTGGSSYGYTF
NA,NA,TRBV6-1,TRBJ1-6,TGTGCCAGCAGTGAATCTGGGGGCGGTAGCTCCTATAATTCACCCCTCCACTTT,CASSESGGGSSYNSPLHF
NA,NA,TRBV5-1,TRBJ1-6,TGCGCCAGCAGCTTGGAGAGAAACTCCTATAATTCACCCCTCCACTTT,CASSLERNSYNSPLHF
NA,NA,TRBV4-3,TRBJ2-2,TGCGCCAGCAGCCACTTGTCCGGGACAAGCACCGGGGAGCTGTTTTTT,CASSHLSGTSTGELFF
NA,NA,TRBV11-1,TRBJ2-1,TGTGCCAGCAGCTCCCGCAACAGGGTTCGAAATGAGCAGTTCTTC,CASSSRNRVRNEQFF
NA,NA,TRBV28,TRBJ1-2,TGTGCCAGCAGTTTGCAGGGTAACTATGGCTACACCTTC,CASSLQGNYGYTF
NA,NA,TRBV11-2,TRBJ2-1,TGTGCCAGCAGCTTCATTAGATACAATGAGCAGTTCTTC,CASSFIRYNEQFF
NA,NA,TRBV10-1,TRBJ1-5,TGCGCCAGTACTTTGAGGGGGGGGGACAATCAGCCCCAGCATTTT,CASTLRGGDNQPQHF
NA,NA,TRBV18,TRBJ2-7,TGTGCCAGCTCACCGGCAGGGGCCAACGAGCAGTACTTC,CASSPAGANEQYF